The entry below describes one TCR beta chain. Each TCR beta cDNA library carried unique molecular identifiers. MiXCR was run by TCRdb on the PCR reads, yielding one entry per CDR3 protein. This table holds about 400,000 distinct CDR3 sequences, less than 40% found once. This sample was included in a study of post-analysis software for immune sequencing data. Sequences were obtained from blood. The TCR comes from a girl aged 10 to 17 with multiple sclerosis.

The CDR3 loop is CASSYSTGTASYEQYF. Here the CDR3 DNA reads TGTGCCAGCAGTTACTCAACAGGGACAGCGAGCTACGAGCAGTACTTC. The genes are TRBV6-7 and TRBJ2-7; 7 nucleotides match TRBD1. TRBV6-7 is noted as an ORF with a role that remains uncertain. The CDR3 sequence is 16 residues long. Unmatched junction bases numbered 8, after V lost 0 bases and J lost 3 bases.